The clone carrying this T cell receptor (beta chain) was detected a few times. The antigen is unknown. This sample is part of a study of vaccination and CD4 T cells after COVID-19. Study at large: Overlapping SARS-CoV-2, HCoV-NL63, HCoV-OC43 and HCoV-229E spike peptides stimulated the cells. Culture controls were given either a CEFX pool, an HIV-1 Nef pool, or no peptide.

Trimming at V came to 1 base and at J to 2 bases, leaving 5 bases not matched to a gene. The CDR3 sequence is 15 residues long. Germline V gives CDR1 SGDLS, CDR2 YYNGEE. Points from the study as a whole: Median SARS-CoV-2-reactive clonotype numbers went from 21 to 38; this increase was not significant.

Sequencing of the DNA from cultured CD4+ T cells was carried out with the Oncomine TCR Beta short-read assay. MiXCR was run by TCRdb on the PCR reads, yielding one entry per CDR3 protein. The sample has 9,500 to 15,000 distinct CDR3 sequences; 20% are singletons. Treatment indicated: roughly nine-day PBMC culture with coronavirus spike peptide pools or control peptides (ViraFEST assay). The J gene is TRBJ2-5, the V gene TRBV9, with 7 bases aligning to TRBD2. The sequencing used CD4+ T cells from blood, cultured in vitro, collected before SARS-CoV-2 vaccination. The TCR originated in a human donor who received a COVID-19 vaccine. The CDR3 spells CASSVQAGRQETQYF. CDR3 nucleotide sequence: TGTGCCAGCAGCGTACAAGCGGGGCGACAAGAGACCCAGTACTTC.